The clone carrying this T cell receptor (beta chain) was observed a single time. Clones were read by immunoSEQ multiplex PCR, and TCRdb kept only the in-frame ones, dropping some. The sample shows approximately 150,000 clones, approximately 95% of them seen only once. Looked up from germline, CDR1 is SGHTS and CDR2 is YDEGEE. V gave up 6 bases and J gave up 3 bases; unmatched junction bases: 2. The CDR3 consists of 13 residues. This record belongs to a study of blood T cell repertoires in COVID-19. Turning to the study itself: The analysed material was cDNA or gDNA that came from T cells, B-cell-depleted T cells, or PBMCs.

Sequenced sample: peripheral blood. The sequence was obtained from a woman aged 55-70 years with COVID-19, enrolled during active disease. V is TRBV5-8 and J is TRBJ2-3; 9 bases agree with TRBD1. The CDR3 bases are TGTGCCAGCACCGGACAGGGGACAGATACGCAGTATTTT. This sequence encodes CASTGQGTDTQYF.